The 11 T cell receptor beta chains below all came from one sample that was sequenced in a study of beta chain features in type 1 diabetes. Whole-study results and caveats: A moderate, significant TCRB CDR3 shortening appeared in type 1 diabetes across four CD4+ subsets.

These receptors have no known antigen. Expressed TCRB transcripts got sequenced, as all isolated RNA was reverse transcribed. Sequencing used immunoSEQ multiplex PCR; TCRdb keeps in-frame clones, though not all of them. Of 600,000 or so clones listed, around 12% are singletons. Specimen: naive CD4+ T cells from blood. The origin of the receptors is a man aged 25 to 40 with type 1 diabetes.

This rearrangement joins TRBV11-2 to TRBJ1-2, with D possibly matching TRBD1 (6 bases). Germline lookup yields CDR1 SGHAT and CDR2 FQNNGV. The length of the CDR3 is 14 residues. V lost 5 bases to trimming and J lost 2 bases, with 12 bases between them. CDR3 in DNA: TGTGCCAGCAGCCCACGGACAGCCAACTATGGCTACACCTTC. Translating it yields CASSPRTANYGYTF.

To note about this clone: This may be a read error, as it is one base from a much larger clone. Within the sample, other DNA sequences also encode this same CDR3. The chain has TRBV7-9 and TRBJ2-7; D uncertain. The V end lost 0 bases, the J end lost 5 bases, and 2 bases lay between the germline ends. CDR1 is SEHNR and CDR2 is FQNEAQ in the germline V gene (reference sequence). The CDR3 is 11 residues long. The CDR3 region is CASSLADEQYF. The CDR3, as DNA: TGTGCCAGCAGCTTAGCGGACGAGCAGTACTTC.

This chain uses TRBV27 with TRBJ2-2; 7 bases are a match to TRBD1. The germline V gene has CDR1 MNHEY and CDR2 SMNVEV (reference sequence). The V segment lost 2 bases and the J segment 3 bases; nucleotides outside the gene matches: 9. The CDR3 consists of 17 residues. The chain's CDR3 is CASSLKARTGYTGELFF. CDR3 DNA: TGTGCCAGCAGTTTAAAGGCTAGGACAGGTTACACCGGGGAGCTGTTTTTT.

This clone turned up a few times. The rearrangement joins TRBV10-3 to TRBJ2-7; D not certain. The CDR3 covers 15 residues. The V end lost 6 bases, the J end lost 2 bases, and 17 bases lay between the germline ends. The V gene's germline CDR1 is ENHRY and CDR2 SYGVKD. As DNA, the CDR3 is TGTGCCATCAGAGAGAGCCCCAGTAAACCCTACGAGCAGTACTTC. Translation: CAIRESPSKPYEQYF.

The chain is built from TRBV7-2 and TRBJ1-2; TRBD1 matches at 9 bases. CDR1 SGHTA and CDR2 FQGNSA come from the germline V gene. The trim removed 3 bases at V and 4 bases at J, leaving 15 bases unmatched. This CDR3 spans 18 amino acids. The CDR3 DNA reads TGTGCCAGCAGCTTGGGGACAGGGCTGCCAATTGGAGGCTATGGCTACACCTTC. It codes for CASSLGTGLPIGGYGYTF. Variable domain in full (rest from reference TRBV7-2 and TRBJ1-2): GAGVSQSPSNKVTEKGKDVELRCDPISGHTALYWYRQSLGQGLEFLIYFQGNSAPDKSGLPSDRFSAERTGGSVSTLTIQRTQQEDSAVYLCASSLGTGLPIGGYGYTFGSGTRLTVV.

This clone has only a few counts. This rearrangement joins TRBV15 to TRBJ2-1; D is ambiguous. V was shortened by 7 bases and J by 5 bases, with 15 bases between the two germline ends. The germline V gene encodes CDR1 LNHNV and CDR2 YYDKDF (reference sequence). The length of the CDR3 is 14 residues. The CDR3 DNA is TGTGCCACCAACCTTGGTACGGTTGACAATGAGCAGTTCTTC. Its protein is CATNLGTVDNEQFF.

The chain combines TRBV5-6 with TRBJ2-3, with 13 bases fitting TRBD2. CDR1 and CDR2 (germline): SGHDT, YYEEEE. Trimming took 4 bases from V and 5 from J; bases not matched to a gene: 13. CDR3 length equals 18 residues. CDR3 nucleotides: TGTGCCAGCAGCCCGCCTTGGACTAGCGGGGGCGCGGGAGATACGCAGTATTTT. This codes for CASSPPWTSGGAGDTQYF.

The chain carries TRBV7-2 and TRBJ2-3; possible D gene TRBD1, 6 bases. Germline loops: CDR1 SGHTA, CDR2 FQGNSA. The CDR3 is 15 residues long. V was clipped by 8 bases and J by 3 bases, with 18 bases between them. The chain's CDR3 is CASGFGGLGTDTQYF. CDR3 in DNA: TGTGCCAGCGGTTTTGGGGGCCTGGGTACAGATACGCAGTATTTT.

This clone was seen more than once but under ten times. This rearrangement joins TRBV15 to TRBJ2-5; 7 positions agree with TRBD2. This CDR3 contains 15 residues. J gave up 4 bases and V 3 bases, and 8 bases lay outside the gene matches. Germline V lookup: CDR1 LNHNV, CDR2 YYDKDF (reference sequence). The CDR3 spells CATSRGAGYRETQYF. The CDR3, as DNA: TGTGCCACCAGCAGGGGAGCGGGGTACAGAGAGACCCAGTACTTC.

The chain carries TRBV14 and TRBJ2-7; 10 bases match TRBD1. Unmatched junction bases numbered 2, after V lost 6 bases and J lost 0 bases. Germline assignment: CDR1 SGHDN and CDR2 FVKESK. CDR3 length equals 14 residues. In DNA, the CDR3 is TGTGCCAGCAGGCGGACAGGGGGCTCCTACGAGCAGTACTTC. It encodes CASRRTGGSYEQYF.

The rearrangement links TRBV6-5 to TRBJ1-1; D is uncertain. Germline V lookup: CDR1 MNHEY, CDR2 SVGAGI. This CDR3 has 14 residues. V lost 0 bases and J 5 bases, leaving 10 bases between the germline ends. The CDR3 sequence: CASSYSGVRTEAFF. As DNA, the CDR3 is TGTGCCAGCAGTTACTCAGGAGTCCGGACTGAAGCTTTCTTT.